Below, 24 T cell receptor beta chains from the same sample are listed, as sequenced in a study of blood T cells in healthy people across ages. A second PCR, run for roughly 7 to 11 cycles, used a sample-barcoded 5' primer plus a J-beta primer mix. TCRdb passed the 5' RACE reads through MiXCR, listing each CDR3 protein once. Seen here are about 700,000 distinct CDR3 sequences, about 30% observed once, and the top ten hold 15%. Sequences were obtained from blood. Receptors originate from a woman older than 75 in good health.

This clonotype was recorded many times. V is TRBV4-2 and J is TRBJ2-3; 10 bases line up with TRBD1. V shed 3 bases and J 4 bases; nucleotides not matched to a gene: 7. Germline values: CDR1 LGHNA, CDR2 YNFKEQ. This CDR3 comprises 16 residues. In DNA form, the CDR3 reads TGTGCCAGCAGCCAGAATGGGGACAGGGGTGCAGATACGCAGTATTTT. This gives the protein CASSQNGDRGADTQYF.

J is TRBJ2-7 and V is TRBV29-1; 7 bases match TRBD2. J lost 9 bases, V lost 6 bases, and 5 bases had no gene match. CDR3 length: 10 residues. Germline values: CDR1 SQVTM, CDR2 ANQGSEA. CDR3 DNA sequence: TGCAGCGTCGGTAGCGGGTGGCAGTACTTC. It yields the protein CSVGSGWQYF.

In the case of this clonotype: This may be a read error, as it is one base from a much larger clone. CDR3 protein: CAWSVQGNQPQHF. DNA of the CDR3: TGTGCCTGGAGTGTACAAGGCAATCAGCCCCAGCATTTT. The chain carries TRBV30 and TRBJ1-5; D remains ambiguous. The germline V and J ends were trimmed by 0 bases and 2 bases, with 5 bases remaining between them. CDR3 length: 13 amino acids. Germline values: CDR1 GTSNPN, CDR2 SVGIG (reference sequence).

The chain has TRBV9 and TRBJ2-3; D is perhaps TRBD1 or TRBD2 (5 bases each). The V gene lost 0 bases and the J gene lost 3 bases, with 8 bases spanning the gap. From germline, CDR1 is SGDLS and CDR2 YYNGEE. CDR3 length: 14 residues. The CDR3 sequence: CASSVGGLTDTQYF. The CDR3 bases are TGTGCCAGCAGCGTAGGGGGGTTGACAGATACGCAGTATTTT.

The rearrangement joins TRBV5-6 to TRBJ2-1; the match to TRBD1 covers 8 bases. This CDR3 is 13 amino acids long. Germline values: CDR1 SGHDT, CDR2 YYEEEE. V lost 5 bases to trimming and J lost 12 bases; unmatched junction nucleotides: 10. The CDR3 spells CASSSTGASGQFF. The CDR3 DNA follows: TGTGCCAGCAGTTCGACAGGGGCGAGTGGGCAGTTCTTC.

This clonotype was detected ten times or more. This chain links TRBV11-2 with TRBJ1-2, with D uncertain. V lost 5 bases and J lost 4, with 14 bases in between. The germline gives CDR1 SGHAT, CDR2 FQNNGV. This CDR3 region has 14 residues. CDR3 amino acids: CASSHKGRGYGYTF. The CDR3 DNA follows: TGTGCCAGCAGCCACAAAGGCCGGGGCTATGGCTACACCTTC.

This clonotype occurred many times. The chain is built from TRBV6-2 or TRBV6-3 and TRBJ2-5; no firm D call. The germline V and J ends were trimmed by 6 bases and 2 bases, with 10 bases remaining between them. Germline V gene data show CDR1 as MNHEY and CDR2 as SVGEGT. The CDR3 contains 13 residues. The chain's CDR3 is CASRSTAQETQYF. The CDR3 nucleotides are TGTGCCAGCAGATCGACGGCGCAAGAGACCCAGTACTTC.

This chain uses TRBV28 with TRBJ2-3; perhaps TRBD1 as D (6 bases). Trimming stripped 5 bases from V and 1 base from J, with 16 bases between. Germline V gene lookup returns CDR1 MDHEN and CDR2 SYDVKM. The CDR3 length is 16 residues. The DNA of the CDR3 is TGTGCCAGCAGTGGGGACCAGGGGTCACGCACAGATACGCAGTATTTT. This translates into CASSGDQGSRTDTQYF.

This clonotype was detected only a few times. The gene calls are TRBV20-1 and TRBJ2-3; 9 bases match TRBD2. The length of the CDR3 is 15 residues. Losses at the gene ends were 6 bases for V and 4 bases for J; bases not matched to a gene: 11. Germline CDR1 reads DFQATT; CDR2 reads SNEGSKA (reference sequence). The CDR3 sequence: CSAWRGGASPDTQYF. CDR3 sequence (DNA): TGCAGTGCCTGGCGCGGGGGGGCGTCCCCAGATACGCAGTATTTT.

As concerns this clonotype: A much bigger clone sits one base away, suggesting this may be a read error. The rearrangement joins TRBV5-5 to TRBJ2-5, with 7 bases that match TRBD1. From germline, CDR1 is SGHKS and CDR2 YYEKEE (reference sequence). J lost 11 bases, V lost 9 bases, and 16 bases had no gene match. CDR3 size: 13 residues. The CDR3 loop reads CATEDRVNNEQYF. Written as DNA, the CDR3 is TGTGCCACCGAAGACAGGGTAAACAATGAGCAGTACTTC.

The chain employs TRBV5-1 and TRBJ2-4, with D perhaps TRBD2 (5 bases). V dropped 0 bases and J dropped 2 bases, with 9 bases sitting between them. The germline CDR1 and CDR2 sequences are SGHRS and YFSETQ. The CDR3 contains 15 residues. The CDR3 nucleotides are TGCGCCAGCAGCTTGGCCGGGGATCCCAAAAACATTCAGTACTTC. It encodes CASSLAGDPKNIQYF.

The CDR3 loop is CATSRDARRVNTEAFF. CDR3 in DNA: TGTGCCACCAGCAGAGATGCGCGGAGGGTTAACACTGAAGCTTTCTTT. The V gene is TRBV15, the J gene TRBJ1-1; D is unresolved. Germline V gene lookup returns CDR1 LNHNV and CDR2 YYDKDF (reference sequence). V lost 0 bases and J lost 2, with 13 bases in between. This CDR3 region has 16 residues. Full variable domain (missing parts from reference TRBV15 and TRBJ1-1): DAMVIQNPRYQVTQFGKPVTLSCSQTLNHNVMYWYQQKSSQAPKLLFHYYDKDFNNEADTPDNFQSRRPNTSFCFLDIRSPGLGDTAMYLCATSRDARRVNTEAFFGQGTRLTVV.

In its sample, this clonotype was seen many times. J is TRBJ2-7 and V is TRBV7-8; 7 positions agree with TRBD1. In germline, CDR1 is SGHVS, CDR2 FQNEAQ. The junction had 3 bases not matched to a gene; V was cut back by 5 bases and J by 5 bases. The CDR3 has 12 residues. The CDR3 spells CASSPDRDEQYF. CDR3 bases: TGTGCCAGCAGCCCAGACAGGGACGAGCAGTACTTC.

This rearrangement joins TRBV7-9 to TRBJ1-1; D not resolved. The CDR3 has 16 residues. Per the germline V gene, CDR1 is SEHNR and CDR2 is FQNEAQ (reference sequence). Trimming took 2 bases from V and 1 from J, leaving 14 bases between them. This chain's CDR3 is CASSLQSSGTNTEAFF. CDR3 sequence (DNA): TGTGCCAGCAGCTTACAGTCGAGCGGAACGAACACTGAAGCTTTCTTT.

The chain employs TRBV20-1 and TRBJ1-1; D possibly corresponds to TRBD1 (6 bases). The CDR3 extends over 16 amino acids. The V gene's germline CDR1 is DFQATT and CDR2 SNEGSKA (reference sequence). Trimming stripped 0 bases from V and 5 bases from J, with 19 bases between. This chain's CDR3 is CSARDQVGGSYTEAFF. Written as DNA, the CDR3 is TGCAGTGCTAGAGATCAAGTAGGGGGAAGTTATACTGAAGCTTTCTTT.

This clonotype was counted a few times. V and J are TRBV5-6 and TRBJ2-3; D is possibly TRBD2 (7 bases). This CDR3 has 17 amino acids. The germline gives CDR1 SGHDT, CDR2 YYEEEE. V was clipped by 2 bases and J by 1 base, with 17 bases between them. DNA for the CDR3: TGTGCCAGCAGCTTTGGGAGGGGGGGCTGGGGCACAGATACGCAGTATTTT. As protein: CASSFGRGGWGTDTQYF.

This clonotype has a count of ten or more. V and J are TRBV7-2 and TRBJ2-3, with a weak D call TRBD2 (5 bases). The V gene lost 5 bases and the J gene lost 6 bases, with 18 bases spanning the gap. Germline V gene data show CDR1 as SGHTA and CDR2 as FQGNSA. This CDR3 contains 15 residues. The CDR3 region has the DNA TGTGCCAGCAGCCCCCAAATCGGGCGAGGGGATACGCAGTATTTT. Translated, it gives CASSPQIGRGDTQYF.

This clonotype was counted ten times or more. The rearrangement links TRBV4-3 to TRBJ2-1; the D gene is possibly TRBD1 (6 bases). The length of the CDR3 is 15 residues. Germline V gives CDR1 LGHNA, CDR2 YSLEER. V was clipped by 3 bases and J by 3 bases, with 12 bases between them. The CDR3 sequence: CASSQGAPGYNEQFF. Here the CDR3 DNA reads TGCGCCAGCAGCCAGGGGGCTCCTGGCTACAATGAGCAGTTCTTC.

There are a few counts of this clonotype. V is TRBV13 and J is TRBJ2-3; 8 nucleotides line up with TRBD2. The CDR3 length is 17 residues. CDR1 is PRHDT, CDR2 FYEKMQ, per germline (reference sequence). Unmatched junction bases numbered 16, after V lost 6 bases and J lost 5 bases. The CDR3 DNA reads TGTGCCAGCAGTCACCGGGCTAGCGGGCTCCCCGTAGATACGCAGTATTTT. This gives the protein CASSHRASGLPVDTQYF.

The genes are TRBV20-1 and TRBJ2-3, with 7 nucleotides matching TRBD2. V gave up 5 bases and J gave up 4 bases; unmatched junction bases: 12. There are 15 residues in the CDR3. CDR1 is DFQATT and CDR2 is SNEGSKA in the germline V gene (reference sequence). The CDR3 is CSAFYGTTLPDTQYF. The CDR3 coding sequence is TGCAGTGCTTTTTACGGGACTACCCTACCAGATACGCAGTATTTT.

The V gene is TRBV7-2, the J gene TRBJ2-6; D may be TRBD2 (6 bases). V was clipped by 5 bases and J by 5 bases, with 13 bases between them. This CDR3 comprises 15 residues. Germline V CDR1 and CDR2: SGHTA, FQGNSA. The CDR3 region is CASSTGGFRANVLTF. CDR3 in DNA: TGTGCCAGCAGCACTGGGGGGTTTAGGGCCAACGTCCTGACTTTC. Using reference TRBV7-2 and TRBJ2-6 for the parts outside the CDR3, the full variable domain is GAGVSQSPSNKVTEKGKDVELRCDPISGHTALYWYRQSLGQGLEFLIYFQGNSAPDKSGLPSDRFSAERTGGSVSTLTIQRTQQEDSAVYLCASSTGGFRANVLTFGAGSRLTVL.

The rearrangement links TRBV6-2 or TRBV6-3 to TRBJ1-2; D ambiguous. Germline loops: CDR1 MNHEY, CDR2 SVGEGT. This CDR3 spans 12 amino acids. Trimming cost V 7 bases and J 2 bases, with 8 bases left between them. The CDR3, as DNA: TGTGCCAGCAAGGCCAGCAACTATGGCTACACCTTC. Protein product: CASKASNYGYTF.

This chain links TRBV30 with TRBJ2-7, with D tentatively TRBD2 (5 bases). CDR1 is GTSNPN and CDR2 is SVGIG in the germline V gene (reference sequence). With 2 bases removed from V and 7 bases from J, the gap between germline ends came to 9 bases. CDR3 length: 11 residues. CDR3 DNA sequence: TGTGCCTGGAGTTATCCGGGGGAGCAGTACTTC. It translates to CAWSYPGEQYF.

The chain uses TRBV5-1 and TRBJ2-7, with 7 bases that match TRBD1. V dropped 2 bases and J dropped 1; count of bases not matched to a gene: 9. Germline CDR1 is SGHRS and CDR2 is YFSETQ. This CDR3 spans 16 amino acids. CDR3 nucleotides: TGCGCCAGCAGCTTAGACGGGACAGCCCTATCCTACGAGCAGTACTTC. This gives the protein CASSLDGTALSYEQYF.